This T cell receptor (beta chain) was captured in a study of cytomegalovirus exposure and HLA in healthy donors. Study observations and caveats: Previously analyzed data showed that most TCR beta V segments were productive at a frequency of about 90% or about 30%. Cytomegalovirus association was listed for about 150 TCR beta chains. Whilst most TCR sequences proved rare, a subset of public TCRs occurred across many donors.

The length of the CDR3 is 15 residues. From germline, CDR1 is SQVTM and CDR2 ANQGSEA. V dropped 7 bases and J dropped 4; count of bases not matched to a gene: 14. PCR primers comprised 60 Vbeta and 13 Jbeta primers. Sequencing used immunoSEQ multiplex PCR; TCRdb keeps in-frame clones, though not all of them. The data show 190,000 or so clones, 82% seen once. A note on this clone: Antigen: not known.

This rearrangement joins TRBV29-1 to TRBJ2-3; 7 bases are a match to TRBD2. This clonotype originated in a woman aged 45-65 years in good health and CMV-seropositive. Sequencing was carried out using PBMCs. The CDR3 DNA reads TGCAGCGCACTTAGCGGGCATGAGGGATCAGATACGCAGTATTTT. This codes for CSALSGHEGSDTQYF.